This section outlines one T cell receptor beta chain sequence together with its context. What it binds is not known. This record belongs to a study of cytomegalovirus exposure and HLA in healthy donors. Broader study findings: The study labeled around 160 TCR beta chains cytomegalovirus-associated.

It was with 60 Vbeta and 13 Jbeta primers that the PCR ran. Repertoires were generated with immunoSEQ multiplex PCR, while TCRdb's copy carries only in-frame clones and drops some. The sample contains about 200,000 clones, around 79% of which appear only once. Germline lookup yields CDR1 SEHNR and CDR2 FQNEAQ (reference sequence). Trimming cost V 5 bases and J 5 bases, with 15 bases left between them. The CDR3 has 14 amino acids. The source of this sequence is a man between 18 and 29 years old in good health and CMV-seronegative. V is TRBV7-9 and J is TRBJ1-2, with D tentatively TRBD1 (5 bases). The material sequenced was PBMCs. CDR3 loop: CASSPGPTSYGYTF. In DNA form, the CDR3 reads TGTGCCAGCAGCCCAGGGCCAACCTCTTATGGCTACACCTTC.